This T cell receptor beta chain was observed in a study of blood T cell repertoires in COVID-19 (dated by TCRdb to between 2020 and 2021). A note on the overall study: Samples from collaborators originated in the United States, Italy and Spain and spanned both the acute and convalescent phases of COVID-19. Samples were obtained from the ongoing ImmuneRACE study (first 160 participants) and from 1,254 subjects provided by 6 global collaborators. The sample metadata nearly always contained a de-identified subject ID, COVID-19 status, age in years and sex. HLA class I and class II types, where available, came from metadata supplied by the sample provider rather than from assay-based typing. The repertoires were released in a freely available public database intended as a resource for research on the immune response to SARS-CoV-2. The prospective study material was composed of cDNA or gDNA derived from T cells, B-cell-depleted T cells, or PBMCs. Deeply sampled blood TCRbeta repertoires from subjects exposed to, actively infected with, or recovered from COVID-19 were included in the dataset. Paper-wide results and their limitations: The quantity of clinical and demographic metadata differed by source and by participant and was supplied without curation.

Worth noting for this clone: Its target antigen remains unknown. No base quality information exists; no much larger clone differs at one position.

TCRbeta CDR3 regions were amplified from genomic DNA using the immunoSEQ Assay, a bias-controlled multiplex PCR. On the study's bioinformatics: The number of nucleated cells in each sample was estimated by amplification of reference gene primers within the assay. Sequence reads were collapsed and filtered to measure the absolute abundance of every unique TCRbeta CDR3 rearrangement. For each sample, productive Simpson clonality was calculated by taking the square root of Simpson's diversity index across productive rearrangements. Entries here come from immuneACCESS through TCRdb and include only in-frame sequences with V and J called. Some clones fail to appear in such tables; in the studies checked, an unresolved V gene covers under half of the shortfall, and the cause of the remainder is unknown. The DNA gave D and trimming, while V, J and clone size come from that table. In all, the sample holds around 300,000 clones, and around nine tenths of those were seen once. Of the sample, 1.9% falls within the top ten clones.

The CDR3 has 14 amino acids, counting the end cysteine and phenylalanine. Just CDR3 DNA is preserved here, 42 bases in frame from base 1. Trimming at the junction amounts to 3 bases on V and 5 bases on J, and the germline ends lie 11 bases apart. CDR1 and CDR2 are read off the germline V gene (reference sequence) as LNHDA and SQIVND. Participants in the prospective study were aged roughly 18 to 95 years, lived in under 30 United States geographic areas, and enrolled through a virtual design. In the prospective study, participants were assigned to cohorts based on the clinical history participants reported in a screening survey and a study questionnaire. Recovered participants in ImmuneRACE Cohort 3 were defined as having two consecutive negative NP/OP PCR tests, clearance from a healthcare professional, or resolution of symptoms. Mobile phlebotomists in the prospective study collected whole blood, serum and a nasopharyngeal or oropharyngeal swab from every participant. Prospective study participants could optionally give additional blood draws and questionnaires over an approximately 2-month period. Before DNA extraction, prospective study blood samples were shipped either frozen or at room temperature.

Sequenced input: PBMCs or T cells enriched from blood (not recorded which). The rearranged segments are TRBV19 and TRBJ1-5, with TRBD1 as a weak D call on 6 bases. The receptor comes from a woman aged 55-69 years who had recovered from COVID-19. This receptor carries the CDR3 CASSILAGDQPQHF. The sequenced DNA: TGTGCCAGTAGTATTTTGGCAGGGGATCAGCCCCAGCATTTT.